These 10 T cell receptor beta chains were all obtained from the same sample, sequenced in a study of shared clonotypes between healthy human individuals. TCRdb keeps only in-frame clones here, not all; method: immunoSEQ multiplex PCR. The data contain a few million clones, 85% to 95% of them singletons. What was sequenced was naive CD4+ T cells from PBMCs. Subset specified: CD45RA+ positively selected. Source of these receptors: a man aged 18 to 29 in good health. Some clones in this sample may be carry-over from other donors' samples.

This clone was recorded once. The J gene is TRBJ1-3, the V gene TRBV29-1; D perhaps matches TRBD1 (5 bases). Trimming cost V 4 bases and J 0 bases, with 10 bases left between them. The length of the CDR3 is 14 residues. The germline V gene encodes CDR1 SQVTM and CDR2 ANQGSEA. The CDR3: CSVAGRNSGNTIYF. In DNA form, the CDR3 reads TGCAGCGTTGCGGGACGGAACTCTGGAAACACCATATATTTT. Looking up the rest from reference TRBV29-1 and TRBJ1-3 gives the full variable domain: SAVISQKPSRDICQRGTSLTIQCQVDSQVTMMFWYRQQPGQSLTLIATANQGSEATYESGFVIDKFPISRPNLTFSTLTVSNMSPEDSSIYLCSVAGRNSGNTIYFGEGSWLTVV.

CDR3 protein: CASTVGGEWNEQFF. CDR3 nucleotides: TGTGCCAGCACGGTGGGGGGCGAGTGGAATGAGCAGTTCTTC. The rearrangement links TRBV5-4 to TRBJ2-1; D may match TRBD1 or TRBD2 (6 bases each). With 6 bases removed from V and 7 bases from J, the gap between germline ends came to 17 bases. CDR1 is SGHNT, CDR2 YYREEE, per germline (reference sequence). The CDR3 is 14 residues long.

This sequence joins TRBV5-5 and TRBJ2-3; 8 bases map to TRBD1. V shed 0 bases, J shed 6 bases, and the junction held 9 bases outside the gene matches. Looked up from germline, CDR1 is SGHKS and CDR2 is YYEKEE (reference sequence). This CDR3 region has 16 residues. The CDR3 bases are TGTGCCAGCAGCTTGGCGTTGACAGGGGTAACCGATACGCAGTATTTT. Translating it yields CASSLALTGVTDTQYF.

V and J are TRBV28 and TRBJ1-2; D is perhaps TRBD1 (5 bases). This CDR3 is 16 amino acids long. CDR1 and CDR2 from the germline V gene are MDHEN and SYDVKM. V lost 2 bases to trimming and J lost 4 bases, with 17 bases between them. The CDR3 is CASSLRPGKGAYGYTF. The CDR3 nucleotides are TGTGCCAGCAGTTTAAGACCGGGGAAAGGGGCCTATGGCTACACCTTC.

The chain joins TRBV7-2 to TRBJ2-3; 9 bases fit TRBD2. The germline V gene has CDR1 SGHTA and CDR2 FQGNSA. This CDR3 is built from 17 residues. Trimming at V came to 3 bases and at J to 6 bases, leaving 13 bases not matched to a gene. Here the CDR3 DNA reads TGTGCCAGCAGCTTCCCAAATAGCGGGAGAGCGGGGGATACGCAGTATTTT. It translates to CASSFPNSGRAGDTQYF.

The chain joins TRBV18 to TRBJ2-3, with 8 bases lining up with TRBD2. V gave up 6 bases and J gave up 4 bases; unmatched junction bases: 6. CDR3 size: 14 residues. Germline values: CDR1 KGHSH, CDR2 LQKENI. The DNA for the CDR3 is TGTGCCAGCTCCCAACGGGAGGGCGCAGATACGCAGTATTTT. Amino acid sequence: CASSQREGADTQYF.

The V gene is TRBV10-3, the J gene TRBJ1-1, with unresolved D. This CDR3 is 14 amino acids long. CDR1 and CDR2 from the germline V gene are ENHRY and SYGVKD. Between the trimmed V and J ends, which lost 4 bases and 1 base, there was a span of 10 bases. The CDR3 coding sequence is TGTGCCATCAGTGTAGCCACGGGGAACACTGAAGCTTTCTTT. Translated: CAISVATGNTEAFF.

The chain is built from TRBV5-4 and TRBJ1-2; D is possibly TRBD1 (5 bases). The CDR3 loop spans 11 amino acids. The germline gives CDR1 SGHNT, CDR2 YYREEE (reference sequence). V gave up 10 bases and J gave up 6 bases, with 13 bases separating them. Here the CDR3 reads CAHRTGHGYTF. CDR3 bases: TGTGCCCACCGGACGGGACATGGCTACACCTTC.

The rearrangement uses TRBV27 and TRBJ2-7; no reliable D call. Trimming stripped 3 bases from V and 6 bases from J, with 9 bases between. The germline gives CDR1 MNHEY, CDR2 SMNVEV (reference sequence). The CDR3 is made up of 12 amino acids. The CDR3 protein is CASSFSQREQYF. CDR3 nucleotide sequence: TGTGCCAGCAGTTTTAGTCAGCGCGAGCAGTACTTC.

In this sample, this clone turned up a few times. The chain is built from TRBV10-3 and TRBJ1-1; D ambiguous. With 7 bases removed from V and 0 bases from J, the gap between germline ends came to 9 bases. This CDR3 is built from 13 residues. The V gene's germline CDR1 is ENHRY and CDR2 SYGVKD. The DNA of the CDR3 is TGTGCCATCACCTACAGCATGAACACTGAAGCTTTCTTT. Its translation is CAITYSMNTEAFF.